The 28 T cell receptor beta chains in this list originate from one sample, sequenced in a study of post-analysis software for immune sequencing data. The study's findings and limits: Patients used about 5 TRBV segments, including TRBV5-6, TRBV5-1 and TRBV20-1, more often than controls.

These receptors are not linked to any known antigen. The library was made from cDNA and included unique molecular identifiers. TCRdb analysed the PCR reads with MiXCR anew, one entry per CDR3 protein. The sample lists roughly 870,000 distinct CDR3 sequences, around 53% occurring once. The sample was blood. The receptors were sampled from a girl under 18 with multiple sclerosis.

The chain is built from TRBV15 and TRBJ2-7, with 7 nucleotides matching TRBD1. Looked up from germline, CDR1 is LNHNV and CDR2 is YYDKDF (reference sequence). The CDR3 is 18 residues long. The J segment lost 0 bases and the V segment lost 6 bases, leaving 17 bases of the junction unmatched. CDR3 amino acids: CATSSTQTRGQSSYEQYF. The CDR3 region has the DNA TGTGCCACCAGTAGTACCCAGACTCGGGGACAGAGCTCCTACGAGCAGTACTTC.

This clonotype has a single count. The J gene is TRBJ1-1, the V gene TRBV5-1, with 11 nucleotides matching TRBD1. Looked up from germline, CDR1 is SGHRS and CDR2 is YFSETQ. The CDR3 is 17 amino acids. Unmatched junction bases numbered 11, after V lost 4 bases and J lost 3 bases. In DNA form, the CDR3 reads TGCGCCAGCAGCCCGGGACCGGGACAGGGGGACGACACTGAAGCTTTCTTT. The encoded protein is CASSPGPGQGDDTEAFF. Supplemented by reference TRBV5-1 and TRBJ1-1, the full variable domain reads KAGVTQTPRYLIKTRGQQVTLSCSPISGHRSVSWYQQTPGQGLQFLFEYFSETQRNKGNFPGRFSGRQFSNSRSEMNVSTLELGDSALYLCASSPGPGQGDDTEAFFGQGTRLTVV.

This sequence joins TRBV6-1 and TRBJ1-2; possibly TRBD1 for D (5 bases). This CDR3 spans 16 amino acids. Germline CDR1 MNHNS, CDR2 SASEGT. V was shortened by 10 bases and J by 3 bases, with 24 bases between the two germline ends. CDR3 region: CATIRLFREVDYGYTF. CDR3 DNA: TGTGCCACCATCCGACTGTTCAGGGAGGTGGACTATGGCTACACCTTC.

This clonotype was detected a few times. The CDR3 loop is CASSVRDRVVEQYF. As DNA, the CDR3 is TGTGCCAGCAGCGTCCGGGACAGGGTTGTCGAGCAGTACTTC. V gene TRBV4-2 combines with J gene TRBJ2-4, with TRBD1 matching over 9 bases. Judging by the DNA end, TRBJ2-7 fits better; the J call may be wrong. This CDR3 has 14 amino acids. Germline CDR1 is LGHNA and CDR2 is YNFKEQ.

This clonotype occurred a few times. This sequence joins TRBV4-1 and TRBJ2-3, with D tentatively TRBD1 (5 bases). Trimming took off 4 bases at V and 6 bases at J, with 17 bases between the two ends. CDR1 MGHRA and CDR2 YSYEKL come from the germline V gene. There are 15 residues in the CDR3. The CDR3 here is CASSPGPSPRDTQYF. The CDR3 DNA reads TGCGCCAGCAGCCCAGGGCCCTCCCCTAGGGATACGCAGTATTTT.

The chain combines TRBV4-2 with TRBJ2-5; D ambiguous. Trimming pared 0 bases from V and 4 bases from J, leaving 12 bases between. The CDR3 totals 15 residues. In germline, CDR1 is LGHNA, CDR2 YNFKEQ. CDR3 region: CASSQDPGSPETQYF. The CDR3 DNA follows: TGTGCCAGCAGCCAAGATCCCGGCAGTCCAGAGACCCAGTACTTC.

The CDR3 reads CATSRSDRGTYGYTF. The CDR3 DNA is TGTGCCACCAGCAGAAGCGACAGGGGGACCTATGGCTACACCTTC. The rearrangement links TRBV15 to TRBJ1-2; 9 bases fit TRBD1. Unmatched junction bases numbered 5, after V lost 2 bases and J lost 4 bases. In germline, CDR1 is LNHNV, CDR2 YYDKDF (reference sequence). The CDR3 spans 15 residues.

The rearrangement joins TRBV24-1 to TRBJ2-1; 15 nucleotides match TRBD2. CDR1 and CDR2 from the germline V gene are KGHDR and SFDVKD. The V segment lost 6 bases and the J segment 4 bases; nucleotides outside the gene matches: 3. The CDR3 spans 16 residues. CDR3 sequence: CATSQGLAGGYNEQFF. CDR3 in DNA: TGTGCCACCAGTCAAGGACTAGCGGGAGGGTACAATGAGCAGTTCTTC.

A single count supports this clonotype. The V call is TRBV7-3, the J call TRBJ2-7, with TRBD2 matching over 14 bases. The tail of the sequence fits TRBJ2-5 better, so the J call may be wrong. Germline V gene sequence: CDR1 SGHTA, CDR2 FQGTGA. The CDR3 length is 16 residues. CDR3 in amino acids: CASSPRGLAGAETQYF. The CDR3 region has the DNA TGTGCCAGCAGCCCCAGGGGACTAGCGGGAGCTGAGACCCAGTACTTC.

The genes are TRBV7-2 and TRBJ1-2, with D possibly TRBD1 on 5 matching bases. The germline V gene encodes CDR1 SGHTA and CDR2 FQGNSA. Trimming cost V 0 bases and J 0 bases, with 11 bases left between them. The CDR3 consists of 16 residues. CDR3 loop: CASSLAGGSTNYGYTF. In nucleotides, the CDR3 is TGTGCCAGCAGCTTAGCGGGGGGGTCCACTAACTATGGCTACACCTTC.

The J gene is TRBJ2-4, the V gene TRBV5-1, with D unclear. The J call may be incorrect, as the DNA end agrees better with TRBJ2-7. CDR1 and CDR2 from the germline V gene are SGHRS and YFSETQ. This CDR3 is 15 amino acids long. The CDR3 sequence: CASSRTVLSEGEQYF. CDR3 bases: TGCGCCAGCAGCAGAACGGTGTTATCAGAAGGCGAGCAGTACTTC.

V usage is TRBV2 and J usage is TRBJ2-5; unclear D gene. Germline V gene sequence: CDR1 SNHLY, CDR2 FYNNEI. This CDR3 comprises 11 residues. The V gene lost 8 bases and the J gene lost 4 bases, with 8 bases spanning the gap. The CDR3 is CASWGPETQYF. Written as DNA, the CDR3 is TGTGCCAGCTGGGGTCCAGAGACCCAGTACTTC.

There are many counts of this clonotype. The chain couples TRBV20-1 to TRBJ2-1, with 14 bases lining up with TRBD2. The J segment lost 10 bases and the V segment lost 1 base, leaving 0 bases of the junction unmatched. Germline V gene data show CDR1 as DFQATT and CDR2 as SNEGSKA (reference sequence). This CDR3 comprises 13 residues. CDR3 in amino acids: CSARGTSGREQFF. CDR3 DNA: TGCAGTGCTAGAGGGACTAGCGGGAGGGAGCAGTTCTTC.

V and J are TRBV12-3 or TRBV12-4 and TRBJ2-4, with D hard to call. The last part of the DNA fits TRBJ2-5 better; the J call may be wrong. The CDR3 has 14 amino acids. For the CDR3, the DNA is TGTGCCAGCAGAAACAGCGATGTCCAAGAGACCCAGTACTTC. This gives the protein CASRNSDVQETQYF.

This chain links TRBV20-1 with TRBJ2-3; no reliable D call. Germline CDR1 is DFQATT and CDR2 is SNEGSKA (reference sequence). V was clipped by 6 bases and J by 5 bases, with 15 bases between them. The length of the CDR3 is 13 residues. CDR3 DNA: TGCAGTGCCGAGTGGGTTAGCCAAGATACGCAGTATTTT. Amino acids: CSAEWVSQDTQYF.

This clonotype was detected once. J is TRBJ2-3 and V is TRBV20-1; 12 bases map to TRBD2. The CDR3 has 15 amino acids. Germline assignment: CDR1 DFQATT and CDR2 SNEGSKA (reference sequence). V gave up 5 bases and J gave up 0 bases; unmatched junction bases: 3. The CDR3 DNA sequence: TGCAGTGCTGGACTAGCGGGATCTAGCACAGATACGCAGTATTTT. Protein: CSAGLAGSSTDTQYF.

This chain connects TRBV5-5 to TRBJ2-4; D ambiguous. The last part of the DNA fits TRBJ2-7 better; the J call may be wrong. The CDR3 covers 15 residues. Per the germline V gene, CDR1 is SGHKS and CDR2 is YYEKEE (reference sequence). The CDR3 loop is CASSLEVSLGYEQYF. CDR3 sequence (DNA): TGTGCCAGCAGCTTGGAGGTTAGTCTTGGTTACGAGCAGTACTTC.

This chain connects TRBV10-3 to TRBJ2-5; maybe TRBD1 (5 bases). Germline V gene data show CDR1 as ENHRY and CDR2 as SYGVKD. The CDR3 is made up of 12 amino acids. Trimming removed 6 bases from V and 5 bases from J, with 10 bases in between. The CDR3 sequence: CAIRGVGETQYF. The CDR3 bases are TGTGCCATCAGAGGGGTGGGGGAGACCCAGTACTTC.

This clonotype has more than one count but fewer than ten. The CDR3 DNA follows: TGTGCCAGCAGCCAAGACACTAGAGCCTACGAGCAGTACTTC. Amino acids: CASSQDTRAYEQYF. The V and J genes are TRBV3-1 and TRBJ2-4; tentatively, D is TRBD2 (5 bases). Near its end, the DNA agrees better with TRBJ2-7, so the J call may be wrong. The CDR3 extends over 14 amino acids. Germline CDR1 and CDR2: LGHDT and YNNKEL (reference sequence).

The chain has TRBV20-1 and TRBJ2-4; 11 bases map to TRBD2. Near its end, the DNA agrees better with TRBJ2-7, so the J call may be wrong. CDR1 is DFQATT and CDR2 is SNEGSKA in the germline V gene (reference sequence). This CDR3 has 14 amino acids. CDR3 sequence reads: CSAAASGRIDEQYF. The CDR3 coding sequence is TGCAGTGCTGCGGCTAGCGGGAGGATCGACGAGCAGTACTTC.

The CDR3 loop reads CASSMGTSGPDTQYF. The CDR3 DNA is TGCGCCAGCAGCATGGGGACTAGCGGTCCAGATACGCAGTATTTT. The genes are TRBV5-1 and TRBJ2-3; TRBD2 matches 11 bases. The J segment lost 4 bases and the V segment lost 4 bases, leaving 5 bases of the junction unmatched. Per the germline V gene, CDR1 is SGHRS and CDR2 is YFSETQ. This CDR3 spans 15 amino acids.

The CDR3 spells CASSQSQTYQETQYF. CDR3 bases: TGTGCCAGCAGCCAGTCTCAGACGTACCAAGAGACCCAGTACTTC. The rearrangement uses TRBV3-1 and TRBJ2-5; no clear D. The V gene's germline CDR1 is LGHDT and CDR2 YNNKEL (reference sequence). Between the trimmed V and J ends, which lost 3 bases and 0 bases, there was a span of 11 bases. The CDR3 is 15 residues long.

V is TRBV11-2 and J is TRBJ2-1; a weak D match, TRBD1 (5 bases). CDR1 and CDR2 from the germline V gene are SGHAT and FQNNGV. V was pared by 1 base and J by 4 bases, with 11 bases between. This CDR3 has 15 residues. CDR3 residues: CASSLGGEAYNEQFF. The CDR3 nucleotides read TGTGCCAGCAGCTTAGGGGGCGAGGCTTACAATGAGCAGTTCTTC.

The chain carries TRBV20-1 and TRBJ2-1; TRBD2 aligns across 13 bases. CDR3 length: 18 amino acids. The junction had 14 bases not matched to a gene; V was cut back by 1 base and J by 8 bases. CDR1 is DFQATT and CDR2 is SNEGSKA in the germline V gene (reference sequence). CDR3 in DNA: TGCAGTGCTAGAGCGGCCTCCGGGACTAGCGGGGTGGGATATGAGCAGTTCTTC. It codes for CSARAASGTSGVGYEQFF.

This clonotype was found a few times. The rearrangement joins TRBV5-1 to TRBJ1-1; 8 nucleotides align to TRBD1. Germline loops: CDR1 SGHRS, CDR2 YFSETQ. This CDR3 has 15 amino acids. The ends lost 3 bases at V and 3 bases at J; junction bases unmatched: 7. The CDR3 region has the DNA TGCGCCAGCAGCTGGGCGGGACAGGAGGACACTGAAGCTTTCTTT. This translates into CASSWAGQEDTEAFF.

A few counts support this clonotype. The V call is TRBV4-1, the J call TRBJ2-5, with D perhaps TRBD2 (5 bases). The germline V and J ends were trimmed by 1 base and 1 base, with 10 bases remaining between them. The V gene's germline CDR1 is MGHRA and CDR2 YSYEKL. The CDR3 spans 15 residues. CDR3 residues: CASSQVVASQETQYF. In DNA, the CDR3 is TGCGCCAGCAGCCAAGTCGTAGCGAGCCAAGAGACCCAGTACTTC.

The V gene is TRBV20-1, the J gene TRBJ2-3; 9 nucleotides align to TRBD1. This CDR3 has 14 residues. From germline, CDR1 is DFQATT and CDR2 SNEGSKA (reference sequence). V dropped 5 bases and J dropped 4; count of bases not matched to a gene: 7. CDR3 protein: CSAGGQGGADTQYF. The CDR3 DNA reads as TGCAGTGCTGGGGGACAGGGCGGGGCAGATACGCAGTATTTT.

This clonotype was observed a few times. CDR3: CASSSRQGTSEQYF. As DNA, the CDR3 is TGTGCCAGCAGCTCTAGACAGGGGACGAGCGAGCAGTACTTC. V is TRBV7-9 and J is TRBJ2-7, with 8 positions matching TRBD1. The germline V gene has CDR1 SEHNR and CDR2 FQNEAQ (reference sequence). J was trimmed by 6 bases and V by 4 bases; bases with no gene match: 8. This CDR3 is built from 14 residues.